The sequence of this T cell receptor beta chain was determined in a study of blood T cell repertoires in COVID-19. Clones were read by immunoSEQ multiplex PCR, and TCRdb kept only the in-frame ones, dropping some. The table lists under 300,000 clones, approximately 86% of them singletons. The sequencing input was peripheral blood. The clonotype was recovered from a woman aged 70-85 years with active or convalescent COVID-19.

The CDR3 DNA reads TGTGCCAGTAGTTACAGTGAGGGCACGGGCTACACCTTC. This translates into CASSYSEGTGYTF. The chain recombines TRBV19 with TRBJ1-2, with D uncertain. Trimming shortened V by 5 bases and J by 8 bases, and 15 bases separated the two germline ends. Germline V CDR1 and CDR2: LNHDA, SQIVND (reference sequence). The CDR3 has 13 amino acids.